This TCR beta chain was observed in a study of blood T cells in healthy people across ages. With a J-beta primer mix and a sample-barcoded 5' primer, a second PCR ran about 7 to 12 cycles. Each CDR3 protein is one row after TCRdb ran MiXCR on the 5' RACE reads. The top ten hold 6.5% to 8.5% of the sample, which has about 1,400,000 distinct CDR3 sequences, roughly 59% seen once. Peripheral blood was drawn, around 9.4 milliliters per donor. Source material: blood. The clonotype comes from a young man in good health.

The CDR3 spells CSARSVAHNEQFF. The CDR3 DNA reads as TGCAGTGCTAGATCAGTGGCCCACAATGAGCAGTTCTTC. The rearrangement uses TRBV20-1 and TRBJ2-1; D is unclear. The V end was cut by 2 bases, the J end by 5 bases, with 10 bases between. This CDR3 contains 13 residues. Germline lookup yields CDR1 DFQATT and CDR2 SNEGSKA (reference sequence).